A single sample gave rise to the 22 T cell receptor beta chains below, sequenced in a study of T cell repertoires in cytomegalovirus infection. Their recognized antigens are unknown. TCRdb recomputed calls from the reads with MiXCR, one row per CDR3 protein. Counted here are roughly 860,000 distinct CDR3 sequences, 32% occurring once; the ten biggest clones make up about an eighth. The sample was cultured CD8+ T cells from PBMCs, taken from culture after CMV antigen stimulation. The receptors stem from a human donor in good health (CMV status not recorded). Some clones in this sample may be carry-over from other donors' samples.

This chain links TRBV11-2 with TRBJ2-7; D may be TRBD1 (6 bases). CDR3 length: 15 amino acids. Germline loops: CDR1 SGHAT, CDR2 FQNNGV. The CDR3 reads CAGSPSTGSGYEQYV. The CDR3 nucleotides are TGTGCCGGCAGCCCCAGCACAGGGTCAGGATACGAGCAGTACGTC.

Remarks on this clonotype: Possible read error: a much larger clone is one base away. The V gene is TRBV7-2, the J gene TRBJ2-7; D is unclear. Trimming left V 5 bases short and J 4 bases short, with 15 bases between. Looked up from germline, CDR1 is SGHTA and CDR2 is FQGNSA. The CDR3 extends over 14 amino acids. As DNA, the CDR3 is TGTGCCAGCAGCCTCATAGCCCCGGTATACGAGCAGTACTTC. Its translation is CASSLIAPVYEQYF.

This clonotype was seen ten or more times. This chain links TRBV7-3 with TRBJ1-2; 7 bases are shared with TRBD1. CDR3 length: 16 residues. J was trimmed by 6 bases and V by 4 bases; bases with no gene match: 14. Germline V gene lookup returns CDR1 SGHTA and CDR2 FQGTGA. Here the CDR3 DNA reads TGTGCCAGCAGCTCAACGACAGGGCAGGAGGAGGATGGCTACACCTTC. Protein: CASSSTTGQEEDGYTF.

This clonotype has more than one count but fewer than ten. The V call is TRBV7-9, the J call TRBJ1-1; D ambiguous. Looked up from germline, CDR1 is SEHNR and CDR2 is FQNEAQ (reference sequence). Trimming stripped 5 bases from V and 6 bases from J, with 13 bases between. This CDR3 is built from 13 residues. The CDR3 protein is CASSPRNRPEAFF. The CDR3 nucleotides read TGTGCCAGCAGCCCGAGGAACCGCCCTGAAGCTTTCTTT.

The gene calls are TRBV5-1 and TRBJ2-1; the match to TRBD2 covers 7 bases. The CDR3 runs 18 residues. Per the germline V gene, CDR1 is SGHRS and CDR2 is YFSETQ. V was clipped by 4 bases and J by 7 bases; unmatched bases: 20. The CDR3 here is CASSRYPGGGGFENEQFF. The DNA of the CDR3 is TGCGCCAGCAGCCGATACCCCGGTGGGGGGGGGTTCGAGAATGAGCAGTTCTTC.

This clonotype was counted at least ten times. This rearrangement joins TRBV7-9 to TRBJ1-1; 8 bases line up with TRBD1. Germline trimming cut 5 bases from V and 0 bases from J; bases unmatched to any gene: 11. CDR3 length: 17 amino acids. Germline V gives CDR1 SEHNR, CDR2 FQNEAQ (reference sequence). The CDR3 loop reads CASSPPLQGALNTEAFF. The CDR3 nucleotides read TGTGCCAGCAGCCCCCCCCTGCAGGGGGCCTTGAACACTGAAGCTTTCTTT.

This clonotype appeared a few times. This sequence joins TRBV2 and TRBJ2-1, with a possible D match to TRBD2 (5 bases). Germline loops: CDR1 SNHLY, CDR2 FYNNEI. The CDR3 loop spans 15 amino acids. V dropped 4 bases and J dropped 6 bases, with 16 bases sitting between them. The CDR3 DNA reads TGTGCCAGCAGTGCCGCACTAGTAAATCCCAATGAGCAGTTCTTC. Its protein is CASSAALVNPNEQFF.

The CDR3 nucleotides are TGTGCCAGCAGCCCCTACCAATTTTATGGCTACACCTTC. It codes for CASSPYQFYGYTF. The V and J genes are TRBV9 and TRBJ1-2; D is uncertain. This CDR3 is 13 amino acids long. V lost 4 bases to trimming and J lost 5 bases, with 12 bases between them. CDR1 and CDR2 from the germline V gene are SGDLS and YYNGEE.

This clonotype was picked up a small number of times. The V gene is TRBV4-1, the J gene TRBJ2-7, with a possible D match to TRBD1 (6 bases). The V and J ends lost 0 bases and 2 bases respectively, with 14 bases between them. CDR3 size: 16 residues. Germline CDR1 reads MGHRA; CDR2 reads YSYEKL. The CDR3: CASSQDNAGAAYEQYF. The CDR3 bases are TGCGCCAGCAGCCAAGATAATGCAGGGGCCGCCTACGAGCAGTACTTC.

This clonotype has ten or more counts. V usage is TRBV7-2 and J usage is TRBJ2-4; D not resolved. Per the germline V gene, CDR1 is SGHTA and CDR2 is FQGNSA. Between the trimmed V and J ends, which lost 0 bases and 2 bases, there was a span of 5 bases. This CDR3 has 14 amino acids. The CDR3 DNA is TGTGCCAGCAGCTTAGCGGCACCCAAAAACATTCAGTACTTC. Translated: CASSLAAPKNIQYF.

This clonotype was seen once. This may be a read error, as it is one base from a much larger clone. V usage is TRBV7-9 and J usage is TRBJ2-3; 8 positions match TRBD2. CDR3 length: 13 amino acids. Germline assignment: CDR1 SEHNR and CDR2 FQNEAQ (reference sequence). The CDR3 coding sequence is TGTGTCAGCAGCTTAGCGGGGAAAGATACGCAGTATTTT. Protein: CVSSLAGKDTQYF.

In DNA form, the CDR3 reads TGTGCCAGCGACCCCACGGGAAGTTCGTACGAGCAGTACTTC. Encoded protein: CASDPTGSSYEQYF. V usage is TRBV10-3 and J usage is TRBJ2-7, with D maybe TRBD2 (5 bases). CDR1 and CDR2 from the germline V gene are ENHRY and SYGVKD. This CDR3 is 14 amino acids long. The V and J ends lost 10 bases and 4 bases respectively, with 20 bases between them.

The CDR3, as DNA: TGTGCCAGCAGCACCTCCGGGAGCCAAGAGACCCAGTACTTC. Protein product: CASSTSGSQETQYF. V is TRBV9 and J is TRBJ2-5; D might be TRBD2 (6 bases). Germline CDR1 reads SGDLS; CDR2 reads YYNGEE. V dropped 4 bases and J dropped 1 base, with 11 bases sitting between them. CDR3 length: 14 amino acids.

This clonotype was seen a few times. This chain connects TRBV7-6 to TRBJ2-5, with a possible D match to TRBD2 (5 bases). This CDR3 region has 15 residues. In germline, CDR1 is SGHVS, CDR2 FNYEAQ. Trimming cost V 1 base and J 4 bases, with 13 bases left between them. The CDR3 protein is CASSLERLEGETQYF. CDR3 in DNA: TGTGCCAGCAGCTTAGAGAGGCTTGAGGGAGAGACCCAGTACTTC.

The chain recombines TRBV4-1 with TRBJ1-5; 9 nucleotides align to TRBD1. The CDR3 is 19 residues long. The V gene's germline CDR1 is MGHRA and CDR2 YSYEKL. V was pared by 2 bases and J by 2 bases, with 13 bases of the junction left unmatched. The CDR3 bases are TGCGCCAGCAGCCAAAGAATACCGGGACAGGGAGTGGGCAATCAGCCCCAGCATTTT. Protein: CASSQRIPGQGVGNQPQHF.

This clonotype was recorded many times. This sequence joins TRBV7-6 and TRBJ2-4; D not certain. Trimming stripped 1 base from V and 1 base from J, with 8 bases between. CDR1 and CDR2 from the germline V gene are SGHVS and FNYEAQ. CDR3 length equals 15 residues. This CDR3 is CASSLEIGAKNIQYF. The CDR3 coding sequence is TGTGCCAGCAGCTTAGAGATCGGGGCCAAAAACATTCAGTACTTC.

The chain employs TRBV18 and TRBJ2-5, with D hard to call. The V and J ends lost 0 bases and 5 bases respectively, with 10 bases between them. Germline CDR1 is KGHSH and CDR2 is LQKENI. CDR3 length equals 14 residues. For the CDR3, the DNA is TGTGCCAGCTCACCACCGGGCGAGATGGAGACCCAGTACTTC. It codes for CASSPPGEMETQYF.

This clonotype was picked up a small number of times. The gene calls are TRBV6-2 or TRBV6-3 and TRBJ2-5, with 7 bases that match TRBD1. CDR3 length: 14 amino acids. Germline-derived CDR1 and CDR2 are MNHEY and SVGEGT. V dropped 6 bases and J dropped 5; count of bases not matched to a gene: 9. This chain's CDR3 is CASSDNRGWETQYF. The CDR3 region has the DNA TGTGCCAGCAGCGACAACAGGGGATGGGAGACCCAGTACTTC.

CDR3: CASTPLLGAYETQYF. The CDR3 DNA is TGTGCCAGTACACCTCTTCTGGGGGCGTATGAGACCCAGTACTTC. The rearrangement links TRBV6-1 to TRBJ2-5; D is possibly TRBD1 (6 bases). CDR3 length: 15 amino acids. Per germline, CDR1 MNHNS and CDR2 SASEGT. The ends were cut back, 9 bases at V and 5 bases at J, with 22 bases in the middle.

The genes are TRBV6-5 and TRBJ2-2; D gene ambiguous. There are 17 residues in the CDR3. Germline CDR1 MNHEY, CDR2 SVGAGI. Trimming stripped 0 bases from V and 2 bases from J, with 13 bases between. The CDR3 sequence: CASSYSLGHLNTGELFF. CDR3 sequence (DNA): TGTGCCAGCAGTTACTCATTAGGGCACCTAAACACCGGGGAGCTGTTTTTT.

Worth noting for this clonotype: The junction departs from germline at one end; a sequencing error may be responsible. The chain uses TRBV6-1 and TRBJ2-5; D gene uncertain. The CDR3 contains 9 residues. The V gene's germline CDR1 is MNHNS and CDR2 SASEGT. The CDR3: CASSVRSHF. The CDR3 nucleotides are TGTGCCAGCAGTGTTCGATCCCACTTC.

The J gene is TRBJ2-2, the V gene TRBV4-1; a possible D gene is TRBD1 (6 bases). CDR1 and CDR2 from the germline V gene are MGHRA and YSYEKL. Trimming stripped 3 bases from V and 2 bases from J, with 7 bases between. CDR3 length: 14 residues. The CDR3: CASSQGHNTGELFF. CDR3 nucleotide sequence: TGCGCCAGCAGCCAGGGACACAACACCGGGGAGCTGTTTTTT.